The source of this T cell receptor beta chain is a study of T cells in Graves' hyperthyroidism and ophthalmopathy. Amplification targeted TCR beta CDR3 regions from RNA transcripts. The study used the HTBI primer set for a first-round RT-PCR of the TCR CDR3. TCRdb reprocessed the multiplex PCR reads with MiXCR, giving one entry per CDR3 protein. Of about 350,000 distinct CDR3 sequences listed, around 14% are singletons. This clonotype was found many times. This CDR3 contains 13 residues. Germline V gives CDR1 ENHRY, CDR2 SYGVKD. V lost 7 bases to trimming and J lost 2 bases, with 9 bases between them. Those with hyperthyroidism were 18 to 65 years old, newly diagnosed, and ill for under 2 months. Uncontrolled infection, other autoimmune disease, pregnancy or lactation excluded patients.

The rearrangement links TRBV10-3 to TRBJ1-3; D is possibly TRBD1 (5 bases). This receptor was identified in a woman aged 25 to 39 with Graves' hyperthyroidism. The sequenced material came from blood. The CDR3 DNA follows: TGTGCCATCACGGAGGGGACTGGAAACACCATATATTTT. Protein product: CAITEGTGNTIYF.